Reported below is one TCR beta chain. The antigen is undetermined. This sample is drawn from a study of cytomegalovirus exposure and HLA in healthy donors. Findings and limits, study-wide: Earlier analysis found most TCR beta V segments productive about 87% or about 30% of the time.

The PCR was carried out with 60 Vbeta primers and 13 Jbeta primers. TCRdb keeps only in-frame clones here, not all; method: immunoSEQ multiplex PCR. Here the sample table reports roughly 73,000 clones. This CDR3 region has 15 residues. The V end lost 4 bases, the J end lost 0 bases, and 11 bases lay between the germline ends. Germline-derived CDR1 and CDR2 are LNHDA and SQIVND (reference sequence). The rearrangement links TRBV19 to TRBJ2-3, with D maybe TRBD1 (5 bases). Sequencing was performed on PBMCs. This sequence originates from a man between 45 and 60 years old in good health and CMV-seropositive. CDR3 protein: CASSKARASTDTQYF. CDR3 nucleotide sequence: TGTGCCAGTAGTAAAGCCAGGGCTAGCACAGATACGCAGTATTTT.